Below, one T cell receptor beta chain is given with its context. The antigen is undetermined. This entry is derived from a study of identical twins. Study conclusions and caveats: Cord blood beta clonotypes present at high abundance carried fewer insertions; no such pattern appeared in memory repertoires. The study found excess low generation probability among twin-shared out-of-frame alpha sequences. With beta out-of-frame sequences, excess sharing by twins was weaker.

The CDR3 length is 13 residues. V lost 8 bases to trimming and J lost 4 bases, with 14 bases between them. Germline values: CDR1 LNHDA, CDR2 SQIVND (reference sequence). TCRdb re-derived calls from the 5' RACE reads in MiXCR, one entry per CDR3 protein. The repertoire consists of about 660,000 distinct CDR3 sequences, with 8.6% occurring once and the leading ten covering approximately 0.89%. These data were also reused for a study on yellow fever vaccine responses in identical twins. From that second work: Twins' T cell vaccine responses reportedly looked partly convergent, partly personalized.

The gene calls are TRBV19 and TRBJ1-2, with D possibly matching TRBD1 (6 bases). The sequence came from a woman younger than 30 in good health. The sample taken for sequencing was PBMCs. CDR3 protein: CASGNREVYGYTF. CDR3 DNA: TGTGCCAGTGGGAACAGGGAAGTCTATGGCTACACCTTC.